Following are 10 T cell receptor beta chains from one sample sequenced in a study of blood T cell repertoires in COVID-19. TCRdb keeps only in-frame clones here, not all; method: immunoSEQ multiplex PCR. The sample includes more than 65,000 clones, around 83% of them seen just once. Sequenced material: peripheral blood. These receptors all come from a man older than 75 with acute or convalescent COVID-19.

The chain links TRBV6-2 or TRBV6-3 to TRBJ2-3; TRBD2 aligns across 12 bases. CDR1 and CDR2 from the germline V gene are MNHEY and SVGEGT. With V trimmed by 5 bases and J by 4 bases, 4 bases remained unmatched. This CDR3 is 15 amino acids long. Here the CDR3 reads CASSPRLAGADTQYF. In DNA, the CDR3 is TGTGCCAGCAGTCCGCGACTAGCGGGAGCAGATACGCAGTATTTT.

V and J are TRBV10-2 and TRBJ1-3, with D possibly being TRBD1 (6 bases). Germline V gene lookup returns CDR1 WSHSY and CDR2 SAAADI. V was cut by 3 bases and J by 2 bases, with 11 bases left in between. The CDR3 loop spans 15 amino acids. The CDR3 nucleotides are TGCGCCAGCAGTGAAGAGGGGGGGGCTGGAAACACCATATATTTT. Translated: CASSEEGGAGNTIYF.

V usage is TRBV28 and J usage is TRBJ1-6; possibly TRBD1 for D (5 bases). The CDR3 has 15 amino acids. The ends were cut back, 2 bases at V and 4 bases at J, with 9 bases in the middle. The germline V gene has CDR1 MDHEN and CDR2 SYDVKM. The CDR3 spells CASSLTQEYNSPLHF. The CDR3 DNA follows: TGTGCCAGCAGTTTAACACAGGAATATAATTCACCCCTCCACTTT.

The genes are TRBV7-2 and TRBJ1-2, with TRBD1 identical over 9 bases. The V segment lost 4 bases and the J segment 5 bases; nucleotides outside the gene matches: 11. Germline V gives CDR1 SGHTA, CDR2 FQGNSA. The CDR3 has 16 amino acids. The CDR3 here is CASSSYRTGAPYGYTF. CDR3 sequence (DNA): TGTGCCAGCAGCTCGTATAGGACAGGGGCCCCTTATGGCTACACCTTC.

The gene calls are TRBV4-1 and TRBJ2-5; 9 nucleotides match TRBD2. This CDR3 is 16 amino acids long. With 1 base clipped from V and 4 bases from J, the junction kept 7 bases outside the gene matches. Germline CDR1 MGHRA, CDR2 YSYEKL. The CDR3 spells CASSQASVAGVETQYF. Here the CDR3 DNA reads TGCGCCAGCAGCCAAGCATCGGTAGCGGGGGTAGAGACCCAGTACTTC.

This sequence joins TRBV6-6 and TRBJ2-1; tentatively, D is TRBD1 (6 bases). V lost 1 base to trimming and J lost 0 bases, with 10 bases between them. Germline V CDR1 and CDR2: MNHNY, SVGAGI (reference sequence). This CDR3 is 16 amino acids long. The CDR3, as DNA: TGTGCCAGCAGTTACTACCCGGACAGCTCCTACAATGAGCAGTTCTTC. This gives the protein CASSYYPDSSYNEQFF.

In this sample, this clone turned up a few times. The J gene is TRBJ1-5, the V gene TRBV28, with TRBD1 as a possible D gene (6 bases). Looked up from germline, CDR1 is MDHEN and CDR2 is SYDVKM. The V end was cut by 3 bases, the J end by 2 bases, with 14 bases between. The CDR3 loop spans 16 amino acids. This chain's CDR3 is CASSLRRGFGNQPQHF. The CDR3 nucleotides are TGTGCCAGCAGTTTGCGCAGGGGATTTGGCAATCAGCCCCAGCATTTT.

The rearrangement links TRBV4-2 to TRBJ1-4; maybe TRBD1 (6 bases). Trimming removed 1 base at V and 5 bases at J, with 14 bases between. The CDR3 has 16 residues. The germline V gene has CDR1 LGHNA and CDR2 YNFKEQ. CDR3 sequence: CASSQARDRTNEKLFF. The CDR3 bases are TGTGCCAGCAGCCAAGCTCGAGACAGGACGAATGAAAAACTGTTTTTT.

The V and J genes are TRBV20-1 and TRBJ2-3; 10 bases are shared with TRBD1. Germline V gene data show CDR1 as DFQATT and CDR2 as SNEGSKA (reference sequence). Losses at the gene ends were 3 bases for V and 5 bases for J; bases not matched to a gene: 17. This CDR3 region has 18 residues. Here the CDR3 DNA reads TGCAGTGCTAGTGGGACAGGGGCTTTAGCGGGTAAAAGAGATACGCAGTATTTT. Encoded protein: CSASGTGALAGKRDTQYF.

This chain joins TRBV7-2 and TRBJ1-1; TRBD1 agrees at 7 bases. CDR1 and CDR2 from the germline V gene are SGHTA and FQGNSA. V trimming: 5 bases; J trimming: 9 bases; junction bases outside the gene matches: 6. This CDR3 has 12 residues. DNA of the CDR3: TGTGCCAGCAGCGATAACAGGGGTCAAGCTTTCTTT. The encoded protein is CASSDNRGQAFF.